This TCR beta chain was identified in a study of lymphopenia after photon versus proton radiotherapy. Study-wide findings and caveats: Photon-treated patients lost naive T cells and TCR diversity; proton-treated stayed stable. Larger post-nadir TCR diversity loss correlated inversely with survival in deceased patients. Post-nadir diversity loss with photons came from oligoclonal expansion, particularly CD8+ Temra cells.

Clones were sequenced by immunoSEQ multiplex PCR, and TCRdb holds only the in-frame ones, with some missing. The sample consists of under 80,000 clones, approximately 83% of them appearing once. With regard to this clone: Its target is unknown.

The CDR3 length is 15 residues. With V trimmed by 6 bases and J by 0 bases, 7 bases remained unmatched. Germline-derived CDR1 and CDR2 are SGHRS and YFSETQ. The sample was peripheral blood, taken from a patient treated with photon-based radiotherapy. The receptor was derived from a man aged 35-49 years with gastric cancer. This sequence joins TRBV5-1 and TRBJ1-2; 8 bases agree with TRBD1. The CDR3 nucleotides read TGCGCCAGCATCCCTAGGACAGGGACTAACTATGGCTACACCTTC. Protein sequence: CASIPRTGTNYGYTF.